Listed below are T cell receptor beta chains from one sample, sequenced in a study of T cells in Graves' hyperthyroidism and ophthalmopathy. TCRdb analysed the multiplex PCR reads with MiXCR anew, one entry per CDR3 protein. Of some 690,000 distinct CDR3 sequences in the sample, 15% to 20% were seen once. The sample consisted of blood. Receptors originate from a man between 45 and 60 years old with Graves' hyperthyroidism. CDR3s include the opening cysteine and the closing phenylalanine or tryptophan. The D gene is left open where the match is weak.

D gene	V gene	J gene	CDR3 protein
NA	TRBV29-1	TRBJ2-7	CSGSTGYEQYF
NA	TRBV11-2	TRBJ1-2	CASSLAGVRGYTF
TRBD2	TRBV20-1	TRBJ2-7	CSARDRDSGTYEQYF
NA	TRBV15	TRBJ2-7	CATSRGLVLRDGSYEQYF
TRBD1	TRBV30	TRBJ2-1	CAWSRQGYEQFF
NA	TRBV20-1	TRBJ2-7	CSARDTVSSYEQYF
NA	TRBV4-1	TRBJ2-7	CASSQGGASYEQYF
TRBD1	TRBV3-1	TRBJ2-7	CASSTQGAYEQYF
NA	TRBV28	TRBJ1-5	CASRKAQGSNQPQHF
NA	TRBV11-2	TRBJ2-7	CASSLDPYEQYF
NA	TRBV6-1	TRBJ2-2	CASKDRRNTGELFF
NA	TRBV19	TRBJ2-1	CASSVRSGFHNEQFF
TRBD2	TRBV29-1	TRBJ2-7	CSVEGRSSGGYEQYF
TRBD2	TRBV9	TRBJ2-7	CASSTAGTSGLKQYF
NA	TRBV30	TRBJ2-2	CAWSVFYGSWTGELFF
TRBD1	TRBV19	TRBJ1-5	CAVGTGGLRGQPQHF
TRBD2	TRBV6-2/TRBV6-3	TRBJ2-7	CASSYSILAGGQPSYEQYF
NA	TRBV30	TRBJ1-1	CAWRIGNTEAFF
TRBD2	TRBV30	TRBJ2-3	CAWTYGLAGGTDTQYF
TRBD2	TRBV28	TRBJ2-7	CASKTGLAGTYEQYF